This TCR beta chain was profiled in a study of cytomegalovirus exposure and HLA in healthy donors. Study-level results: Earlier analysis looked at TCR beta V segments, and most were productive about 87% or about 30% of the time.

Of note for this clone: The antigen remains unidentified.

The ends lost 8 bases at V and 0 bases at J; junction bases unmatched: 12. The CDR3 is made up of 15 amino acids. The germline CDR1 and CDR2 sequences are SQVTM and ANQGSEA. With 60 Vbeta and 13 Jbeta primers, the PCR was carried out. Clones were read by immunoSEQ multiplex PCR, and TCRdb kept only the in-frame ones, dropping some. Of some 71,000 clones listed, about 67% are singletons. The chain uses TRBV29-1 and TRBJ1-1; 7 nucleotides align to TRBD1. Sequencing used PBMCs. The source of this sequence is a man aged 35-49 years in good health and CMV-seropositive. The CDR3, as DNA: TGCAGCACAGACAGGGAAAACGGGATGAACACTGAAGCTTTCTTT. This gives the protein CSTDRENGMNTEAFF.